This T cell receptor (beta chain) appears in the sequencing data of a study of blood T cell repertoires in COVID-19. Study-wide context: Italy, Spain and the United States were the sources of the convalescent and acute COVID-19 samples.

V lost 2 bases and J 5 bases, leaving 15 bases between the germline ends. Germline CDR1 SGHTA, CDR2 FQGTGA. The CDR3 covers 15 residues. Assignment of participants to cohorts was predicated upon participant-reported clinical history. Original analysis: The authors estimated nucleated cell counts from reference gene primer amplification. Using immunoSEQ multiplex PCR, the repertoire was profiled, and TCRdb retains in-frame clones only, with some absent. That table furnishes V, J and clone size, whereas the DNA furnished D and trimming. The data hold hundreds of thousands of clones, with roughly four fifths observed a single time.

The chain links TRBV7-3 to TRBJ2-5; D might be TRBD1 (6 bases). The sequencing sample was made of PBMCs or T cells enriched from blood (not recorded which). The TCR was taken from a man aged 25 to 40 with acute COVID-19. The chain's CDR3 is CASSLWRTAGETQYF. The CDR3 DNA reads TGTGCCAGCAGCTTATGGAGGACAGCCGGCGAGACCCAGTACTTC.